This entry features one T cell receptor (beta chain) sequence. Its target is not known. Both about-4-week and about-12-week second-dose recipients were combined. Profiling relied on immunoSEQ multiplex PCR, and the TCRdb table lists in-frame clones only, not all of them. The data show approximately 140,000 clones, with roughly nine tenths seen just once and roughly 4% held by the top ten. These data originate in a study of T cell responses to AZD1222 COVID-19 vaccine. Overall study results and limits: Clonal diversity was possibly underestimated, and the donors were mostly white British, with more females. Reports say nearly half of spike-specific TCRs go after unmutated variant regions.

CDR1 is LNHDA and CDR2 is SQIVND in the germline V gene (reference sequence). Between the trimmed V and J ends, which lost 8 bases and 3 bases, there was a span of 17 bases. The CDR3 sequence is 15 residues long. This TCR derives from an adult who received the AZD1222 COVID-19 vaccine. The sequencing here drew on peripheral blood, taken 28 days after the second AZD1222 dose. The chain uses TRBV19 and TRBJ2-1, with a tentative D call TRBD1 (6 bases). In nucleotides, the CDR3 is TGTGCCAGTGGCGGTCGGGACACCCGCTACAATGAGCAGTTCTTC. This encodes CASGGRDTRYNEQFF.